This entry features one T cell receptor beta chain sequence. This entry is derived from a study of blood T cell repertoires in COVID-19. Across the study: Acute and convalescent COVID-19 samples came from the United States, Italy and Spain.

In the authors' methods: Cell counts per sample came from amplifying reference gene primers. Clones were read by immunoSEQ multiplex PCR, and TCRdb kept only the in-frame ones, dropping some. V and J calls and clone size are as listed in that table; D and trimming were resolved from the DNA. This sample has about 80,000 clones; roughly 80% occur once, and the top ten carry around a third. V lost 7 bases and J 5 bases, leaving 13 bases between the germline ends. The germline V gene has CDR1 KGHDR and CDR2 SFDVKD. There are 13 residues in the CDR3. The sequence was obtained from a woman between 70 and 85 years old with acute or convalescent COVID-19. The sample consisted of peripheral blood. The rearrangement uses TRBV24-1 and TRBJ2-5; D may be TRBD1 (6 bases). CDR3 DNA sequence: TGTGCCACCAGCGCAACAGGGTGGGAGACCCAGTACTTC. As protein: CATSATGWETQYF.